Here is one T cell receptor (beta chain) with its context. This sample stems from a study of blood T cell repertoires in COVID-19. In the study overall: Some COVID-19 samples were acute and others convalescent; all came from the United States, Italy and Spain. PBMCs, B-cell-depleted T cells, or T cells provided the cDNA or gDNA that made up the material.

Trimming removed 5 bases at V and 4 bases at J, with 9 bases between. The germline CDR1 and CDR2 sequences are MGHRA and YSYEKL. This CDR3 has 12 amino acids. Original handling: Reference gene primer amplification gave nucleated cell count estimates. TCRdb's copy holds only in-frame clones and misses some; the assay was immunoSEQ multiplex PCR. V, J and clone size are those of that table, while D and trimming were read from the DNA. The data hold roughly 30,000 clones, with over 75% observed a single time. The V gene is TRBV4-1, the J gene TRBJ2-7; a possible D gene is TRBD1 (6 bases). This sequence was found in a human donor in a cohort sampled during active COVID-19. The sample consisted of peripheral blood. The CDR3: CASSSQGYEQYF. As DNA, the CDR3 is TGCGCCAGCAGCTCCCAGGGGTACGAGCAGTACTTC.